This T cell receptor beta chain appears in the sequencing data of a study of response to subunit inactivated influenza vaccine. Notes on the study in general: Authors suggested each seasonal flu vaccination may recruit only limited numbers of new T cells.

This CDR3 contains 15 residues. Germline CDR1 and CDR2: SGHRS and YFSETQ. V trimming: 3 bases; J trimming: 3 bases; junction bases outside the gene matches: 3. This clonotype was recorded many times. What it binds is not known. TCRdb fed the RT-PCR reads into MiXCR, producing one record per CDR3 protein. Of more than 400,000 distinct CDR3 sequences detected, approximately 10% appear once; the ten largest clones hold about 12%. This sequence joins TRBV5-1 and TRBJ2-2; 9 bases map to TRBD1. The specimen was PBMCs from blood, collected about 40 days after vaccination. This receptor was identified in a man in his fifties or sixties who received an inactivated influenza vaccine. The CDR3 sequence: CASSSDRGYTGELFF. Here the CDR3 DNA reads TGCGCCAGCAGCTCGGACAGGGGATACACCGGGGAGCTGTTTTTT.